This entry lists 31 T cell receptor beta chains sequenced from one sample in a study of blood T cell repertoires in COVID-19. Measured with immunoSEQ multiplex PCR; TCRdb has only the in-frame clones, and not every one. Seen here are more than 90,000 clones, 80% to 90% observed once, and the top ten hold 11%. Sequencing used peripheral blood. Every receptor here comes from a woman aged 25 to 39 with acute or convalescent COVID-19.

The chain couples TRBV29-1 to TRBJ2-3, with 11 positions matching TRBD2. The germline gives CDR1 SQVTM, CDR2 ANQGSEA. The CDR3 contains 16 residues. The J segment lost 1 base and the V segment lost 7 bases, leaving 10 bases of the junction unmatched. CDR3 in amino acids: CSGYIAGGAGTDTQYF. The CDR3 DNA follows: TGCAGCGGATACATAGCGGGGGGGGCGGGCACAGATACGCAGTATTTT.

This clone is a singleton in its sample. The V and J genes are TRBV6-5 and TRBJ2-7; 8 bases are a match to TRBD1. Germline loops: CDR1 MNHEY, CDR2 SVGAGI. V lost 10 bases and J lost 2; bases outside the gene matches: 10. There are 14 residues in the CDR3. CDR3 bases: TGTGCCACGGAGACGTACAGGGGGGCCTACGAGCAGTACTTC. This sequence encodes CATETYRGAYEQYF.

The chain couples TRBV6-1 to TRBJ1-4; D is uncertain. V lost 1 base to trimming and J lost 7 bases, with 13 bases between them. The CDR3 contains 15 residues. The germline CDR1 and CDR2 sequences are MNHNS and SASEGT. The CDR3 nucleotides are TGTGCCAGCAGTGAAGGGAGTTGGGAGCGTGAAAAACTGTTTTTT. It translates to CASSEGSWEREKLFF.

J is TRBJ1-6 and V is TRBV27; D may be TRBD1 (5 bases). The CDR3 runs to 15 residues. V dropped 7 bases and J dropped 8 bases, with 18 bases sitting between them. In germline, CDR1 is MNHEY, CDR2 SMNVEV (reference sequence). Written as DNA, the CDR3 is TGTGCCAGCACCTCAGGGTTGGGGTATGATTCACCCCTCCACTTT. Translating it yields CASTSGLGYDSPLHF.

V usage is TRBV27 and J usage is TRBJ1-5; 8 bases are shared with TRBD1. V shed 7 bases, J shed 2 bases, and the junction held 7 bases outside the gene matches. This CDR3 has 15 amino acids. CDR1 MNHEY and CDR2 SMNVEV come from the germline V gene (reference sequence). CDR3: CASNRGGQGNQPQHF. The CDR3 nucleotides are TGTGCCAGCAATCGAGGGGGACAGGGCAATCAGCCCCAGCATTTT.

The J gene is TRBJ1-4, the V gene TRBV29-1; 10 nucleotides agree with TRBD1. The CDR3 runs to 15 residues. Germline V lookup: CDR1 SQVTM, CDR2 ANQGSEA. Trimming took 6 bases from V and 0 from J; bases not matched to a gene: 4. CDR3 nucleotides: TGCAGCGTGGGGGGACAGGGGACAACTAATGAAAAACTGTTTTTT. Translating gives CSVGGQGTTNEKLFF.

By proportion, this clone is medium-sized. Additional DNA sequences in this sample encode the identical CDR3. CDR3 region: CASSLGGGAGYTF. The DNA for the CDR3 is TGTGCCAGCAGTTTGGGAGGAGGCGCCGGCTACACCTTC. V is TRBV12-3 or TRBV12-4 and J is TRBJ1-2; no clear D gene. The CDR3 has 13 amino acids. Trimming pared 3 bases from V and 8 bases from J, leaving 13 bases between.

Here the CDR3 DNA reads TGTGCCAGCAGACCCACTAGCGGGGGGAGCGCAGATACGCAGTATTTT. Translated, it gives CASRPTSGGSADTQYF. The rearrangement joins TRBV6-4 to TRBJ2-3, with 12 bases aligning to TRBD2. Losses at the gene ends were 6 bases for V and 4 bases for J; bases not matched to a gene: 8. CDR1 MRHNA and CDR2 SNTAGT come from the germline V gene. The CDR3 covers 16 residues.

CDR3 coding DNA: TGTGCCAGCAGCCCGGACAGGTGGGGAGGTGGCTACACCTTC. Translated: CASSPDRWGGGYTF. The gene calls are TRBV11-1 and TRBJ1-2, with 7 positions matching TRBD1. Germline CDR1 reads SGHAT; CDR2 reads FQDESV (reference sequence). The CDR3 is 14 residues long. V trimming: 5 bases; J trimming: 7 bases; junction bases outside the gene matches: 10.

This clone was detected only a few times. This chain uses TRBV30 with TRBJ1-4; TRBD1 aligns across 8 bases. The CDR3 covers 12 residues. V dropped 5 bases and J dropped 7; count of bases not matched to a gene: 3. The germline V gene encodes CDR1 GTSNPN and CDR2 SVGIG (reference sequence). The CDR3 here is CAWGRGPEKLFF. The CDR3 DNA is TGTGCCTGGGGCAGGGGGCCTGAAAAACTGTTTTTT.

J is TRBJ2-3 and V is TRBV18; 8 bases map to TRBD2. V gave up 3 bases and J gave up 4 bases; unmatched junction bases: 15. The CDR3 runs to 18 residues. CDR1 and CDR2 from the germline V gene are KGHSH and LQKENI. In nucleotides, the CDR3 is TGTGCCAGCTCACCGGCCCTTCGCGCGGGGGGTAGCGCAGATACGCAGTATTTT. Encoded protein: CASSPALRAGGSADTQYF.

The V gene is TRBV5-1, the J gene TRBJ2-7; possible D gene TRBD1, 6 bases. The CDR3 is made up of 13 amino acids. V lost 0 bases to trimming and J lost 9 bases, with 13 bases between them. CDR1 is SGHRS, CDR2 YFSETQ, per germline. This chain's CDR3 is CASSLDLGAVQYF. In DNA, the CDR3 is TGCGCCAGCAGCTTGGATCTGGGGGCGGTGCAGTACTTC.

J is TRBJ1-1 and V is TRBV19; tentatively, D is TRBD1 (5 bases). The CDR3 length is 14 residues. V was trimmed by 4 bases and J by 5 bases, leaving 14 bases between them. Germline lookup yields CDR1 LNHDA and CDR2 SQIVND (reference sequence). CDR3 sequence (DNA): TGTGCCAGTAGTACTGGGACGGCGGGGACTGAAGCTTTCTTT. It encodes CASSTGTAGTEAFF. Variable domain in full (rest from reference TRBV19 and TRBJ1-1): DGGITQSPKYLFRKEGQNVTLSCEQNLNHDAMYWYRQDPGQGLRLIYYSQIVNDFQKGDIAEGYSVSREKKESFPLTVTSAQKNPTAFYLCASSTGTAGTEAFFGQGTRLTVV.

J is TRBJ1-2 and V is TRBV19; D call uncertain. The CDR3 sequence is 17 residues long. Germline V CDR1 and CDR2: LNHDA, SQIVND (reference sequence). V was clipped by 1 base and J by 4 bases, with 19 bases between them. The CDR3 coding sequence is TGTGCCAGTAGTATAGCCATTCGACCCCTGGGAGCCTATGGCTACACCTTC. This encodes CASSIAIRPLGAYGYTF. The entire variable domain, with the rest obtained from reference TRBV19 and TRBJ1-2, is as follows: DGGITQSPKYLFRKEGQNVTLSCEQNLNHDAMYWYRQDPGQGLRLIYYSQIVNDFQKGDIAEGYSVSREKKESFPLTVTSAQKNPTAFYLCASSIAIRPLGAYGYTFGSGTRLTVV.

The rearrangement joins TRBV13 to TRBJ1-1, with a tentative D call TRBD1 (6 bases). Germline V gene lookup returns CDR1 PRHDT and CDR2 FYEKMQ (reference sequence). CDR3 length: 13 residues. Trimming shortened V by 6 bases and J by 11 bases, and 19 bases separated the two germline ends. As DNA, the CDR3 is TGTGCCAGCAGGGCTGGGACATCGGATTGGGCTTTCTTT. This translates into CASRAGTSDWAFF.

The chain recombines TRBV18 with TRBJ1-1; 8 positions agree with TRBD1. CDR3 length equals 16 residues. V lost 3 bases, J lost 3 bases, and 9 bases stayed unmatched. The germline CDR1 and CDR2 sequences are KGHSH and LQKENI. The CDR3, as DNA: TGTGCCAGCTCACCTTGGACAGGGAGTTTCGACACTGAAGCTTTCTTT. As protein: CASSPWTGSFDTEAFF.

V gene TRBV13 combines with J gene TRBJ1-2; TRBD1 might be the D (6 bases). Germline V CDR1 and CDR2: PRHDT, FYEKMQ (reference sequence). This CDR3 spans 13 amino acids. The V gene lost 0 bases and the J gene lost 5 bases, with 7 bases spanning the gap. The CDR3 here is CASSLGQGYGYTF. The CDR3 DNA sequence: TGTGCCAGCAGCTTAGGACAGGGTTATGGCTACACCTTC.

This clone occurred once. V and J are TRBV19 and TRBJ2-4; D unclear. The CDR3 runs to 14 residues. V was pared by 3 bases and J by 5 bases, with 11 bases between. CDR1 is LNHDA, CDR2 SQIVND, per germline (reference sequence). The CDR3 loop reads CASSMTGRENIQYF. The CDR3 coding sequence is TGTGCCAGTAGTATGACGGGTCGGGAAAACATTCAGTACTTC.

This chain uses TRBV9 with TRBJ2-2; D is uncertain. Trimming took 3 bases from V and 1 from J, leaving 7 bases between them. CDR3 size: 14 residues. Germline V lookup: CDR1 SGDLS, CDR2 YYNGEE. The CDR3 sequence is CASSGGQNTGELFF. CDR3 coding DNA: TGTGCCAGCAGCGGTGGGCAGAACACCGGGGAGCTGTTTTTT.

V and J are TRBV2 and TRBJ1-5; 7 bases match TRBD1. Trimming cost V 11 bases and J 3 bases; bases outside gene matches: 13. The CDR3 has 15 residues. Germline V gives CDR1 SNHLY, CDR2 FYNNEI. This CDR3 reads CASAKGAGNNQPQHF. DNA of the CDR3: TGTGCCTCAGCAAAGGGGGCGGGTAACAATCAGCCCCAGCATTTT.

This chain links TRBV7-9 with TRBJ1-2; TRBD1 matches at 9 bases. J gave up 13 bases and V 6 bases, and 12 bases lay outside the gene matches. This CDR3 comprises 13 residues. Germline V gene sequence: CDR1 SEHNR, CDR2 FQNEAQ (reference sequence). CDR3 region: CASSLPTGQGPTF. Here the CDR3 DNA reads TGTGCCAGCAGTCTGCCTACAGGACAGGGGCCCACCTTC.

V and J are TRBV7-2 and TRBJ1-4; D remains unclear. The germline gives CDR1 SGHTA, CDR2 FQGNSA. V gave up 2 bases and J gave up 4 bases, with 8 bases separating them. The CDR3 length is 14 residues. CDR3 sequence: CASSLLPINEKLFF. The CDR3, as DNA: TGTGCCAGCAGCTTATTACCTATTAATGAAAAACTGTTTTTT.

V usage is TRBV28 and J usage is TRBJ1-3, with 9 positions matching TRBD1. J lost 4 bases, V lost 4 bases, and 11 bases had no gene match. The length of the CDR3 is 17 residues. Germline values: CDR1 MDHEN, CDR2 SYDVKM. For the CDR3, the DNA is TGTGCCAGCAGTTCCCTAGTAGGGACAGGGATGGGAAACACCATATATTTT. Its protein product is CASSSLVGTGMGNTIYF.

The chain carries TRBV11-3 and TRBJ1-4, with a weak D call TRBD1 (5 bases). V dropped 5 bases and J dropped 4 bases, with 11 bases sitting between them. The CDR3 is made up of 14 amino acids. Germline lookup yields CDR1 SGHNT and CDR2 YENEEA. In nucleotides, the CDR3 is TGTGCCAGCAGCCTCAGGGTTGGTAATGAAAAACTGTTTTTT. Translating gives CASSLRVGNEKLFF.

The chain links TRBV12-3 or TRBV12-4 to TRBJ1-1; 7 nucleotides match TRBD1. The junction had 4 bases not matched to a gene; V was cut back by 7 bases and J by 5 bases. This CDR3 has 12 amino acids. CDR3 bases: TGTGCCAGCACCAAACAGGGGACTGAAGCTTTCTTT. Protein product: CASTKQGTEAFF.

The V gene is TRBV5-1, the J gene TRBJ2-7; D unclear. The CDR3 sequence is 13 residues long. Germline V gives CDR1 SGHRS, CDR2 YFSETQ. V was clipped by 4 bases and J by 3 bases, with 11 bases between them. This CDR3 is CASSPTTIYEQYF. The CDR3 DNA follows: TGCGCCAGCAGCCCTACGACAATCTACGAGCAGTACTTC.

The chain is built from TRBV25-1 and TRBJ1-3; possibly TRBD1 for D (5 bases). V was clipped by 8 bases and J by 8 bases, with 10 bases between them. Germline V gene data show CDR1 as MGHDK and CDR2 as SYGVNS. CDR3 size: 11 residues. CDR3 loop: CASGRGDTIYF. The CDR3 DNA sequence: TGTGCCAGCGGCCGGGGGGACACCATATATTTT. The whole variable domain, filled in from reference TRBV25-1 and TRBJ1-3, reads EADIYQTPRYLVIGTGKKITLECSQTMGHDKMYWYQQDPGMELHLIHYSYGVNSTEKGDLSSESTVSRIRTEHFPLTLESARPSHTSQYLCASGRGDTIYFGEGSWLTVV.

In its sample, this clone was seen once. This rearrangement joins TRBV2 to TRBJ2-1; 7 bases are a match to TRBD1. The V segment lost 8 bases and the J segment 8 bases; nucleotides outside the gene matches: 15. The length of the CDR3 is 15 residues. In germline, CDR1 is SNHLY, CDR2 FYNNEI. CDR3 region: CASGYVRDRAYEQFF. DNA for the CDR3: TGTGCCAGCGGCTATGTCCGAGACAGGGCCTATGAGCAGTTCTTC.

The rearrangement uses TRBV27 and TRBJ1-3; D gene ambiguous. This CDR3 spans 14 amino acids. Trimming stripped 0 bases from V and 4 bases from J, with 7 bases between. The germline V gene encodes CDR1 MNHEY and CDR2 SMNVEV (reference sequence). The CDR3 reads CASSLSKRGNTIYF. The CDR3 DNA reads TGTGCCAGCAGTTTATCGAAGAGAGGAAACACCATATATTTT.

The table lists this clone with a count of one. The chain combines TRBV7-2 with TRBJ2-2, with a weak D call TRBD2 (7 bases). The CDR3 is 15 amino acids. The V gene lost 5 bases and the J gene lost 4 bases, with 14 bases spanning the gap. From germline, CDR1 is SGHTA and CDR2 FQGNSA. CDR3 sequence: CASSPTRGGTGELFF. The CDR3 coding sequence is TGTGCCAGCAGCCCCACGAGGGGGGGCACCGGGGAGCTGTTTTTT.

The chain joins TRBV2 to TRBJ1-1; the match to TRBD1 covers 7 bases. Germline CDR1 is SNHLY and CDR2 is FYNNEI. The CDR3 has 13 residues. The J segment lost 4 bases and the V segment lost 8 bases, leaving 7 bases of the junction unmatched. The CDR3 DNA reads as TGTGCCAGCCCCAGGGGGGAAGGCACTGAAGCTTTCTTT. Protein: CASPRGEGTEAFF.